These 30 T cell receptor beta chains originate from one sample sequenced in a study of spatial heterogeneity in lung cancer. In TCRdb, the 5' RACE reads were re-called with MiXCR into one record per CDR3 protein. This repertoire shows a few thousand distinct CDR3 sequences, 7.5% to 8.5% found once; its top ten account for 59%. The time point was: sample taken at primary tumor resection. The sequenced material consisted of unsorted whole RNA from tumor, nontumor lung or frozen PBMC. The material was PBMCs, obtained at surgery. All receptors derive from a female donor with early-stage non-small cell lung cancer.

In its sample, this clonotype ranks as medium-sized (0.01 to 0.1%). The chain carries TRBV29-1 and TRBJ2-3; a possible D gene is TRBD1 (5 bases). The V end lost 8 bases, the J end lost 2 bases, and 14 bases lay between the germline ends. This CDR3 contains 13 residues. The V gene's germline CDR1 is SQVTM and CDR2 ANQGSEA. The chain's CDR3 is CSTNAGFTDTQYF. DNA of the CDR3: TGCAGCACCAACGCAGGGTTCACAGATACGCAGTATTTT.

This clonotype is labeled hyperexpanded (1% or more). V and J are TRBV9 and TRBJ2-3; D is possibly TRBD2 (5 bases). Germline V gene data show CDR1 as SGDLS and CDR2 as YYNGEE. The CDR3 is made up of 15 amino acids. V gave up 1 base and J gave up 6 bases, with 15 bases separating them. The CDR3 reads CASSVLAGPADTQYF. CDR3 nucleotides: TGTGCCAGCAGCGTATTGGCGGGCCCGGCGGATACGCAGTATTTT.

This clonotype was seen ten or more times. The chain joins TRBV20-1 to TRBJ1-6; the match to TRBD1 covers 7 bases. CDR3 length: 15 residues. The V segment lost 0 bases and the J segment 4 bases; nucleotides outside the gene matches: 3. The germline V gene has CDR1 DFQATT and CDR2 SNEGSKA (reference sequence). CDR3 in amino acids: CSARDQQGYNSPLHF. In nucleotides, the CDR3 is TGCAGTGCTAGAGATCAACAGGGGTATAATTCACCCCTCCACTTT.

This clonotype is medium-sized within its sample. V gene TRBV7-9 combines with J gene TRBJ2-5; D not resolved. V dropped 3 bases and J dropped 4 bases, with 6 bases sitting between them. This CDR3 region has 12 residues. The germline gives CDR1 SEHNR, CDR2 FQNEAQ (reference sequence). The CDR3 loop is CASSFQTETQYF. The CDR3 DNA follows: TGTGCCAGCAGCTTCCAAACAGAGACCCAGTACTTC.

By share, this clonotype ranks as medium-sized (0.01 to 0.1%). This chain joins TRBV7-6 and TRBJ2-1; 11 positions match TRBD2. Per germline, CDR1 SGHVS and CDR2 FNYEAQ. This CDR3 is built from 15 residues. The junction had 2 bases not matched to a gene; V was cut back by 3 bases and J by 4 bases. The CDR3 is CASSLTSGVYNEQFF. DNA of the CDR3: TGTGCCAGCAGCTTGACTAGCGGGGTATACAATGAGCAGTTCTTC.

This clonotype has at least ten counts. V usage is TRBV3-1 and J usage is TRBJ2-3, with D perhaps being TRBD1 or TRBD2 (6 bases each). This CDR3 has 14 amino acids. CDR1 and CDR2 (germline): LGHDT, YNNKEL (reference sequence). V was cut by 2 bases and J by 5 bases, with 11 bases left in between. CDR3 DNA sequence: TGTGCCAGCAGCCAACGGGGGCGTCTAGATACGCAGTATTTT. Translation gives CASSQRGRLDTQYF.

This chain joins TRBV9 and TRBJ2-7; 7 bases fit TRBD1. The CDR3 has 14 residues. Losses at the gene ends were 3 bases for V and 2 bases for J; bases not matched to a gene: 5. Germline CDR1 is SGDLS and CDR2 is YYNGEE. The DNA for the CDR3 is TGTGCCAGCAGCGCGCTGACAGGGACCTACGAGCAGTACTTC. Amino acid sequence: CASSALTGTYEQYF.

This clonotype was counted many times. This chain uses TRBV14 with TRBJ1-1; no definite D call. Per the germline V gene, CDR1 is SGHDN and CDR2 is FVKESK. Between the trimmed V and J ends, which lost 1 base and 1 base, there was a span of 4 bases. This CDR3 is 13 amino acids long. CDR3 amino acids: CASSQVRNTEAFF. CDR3 nucleotide sequence: TGTGCCAGCAGCCAAGTCAGGAACACTGAAGCTTTCTTT.

This clonotype was picked up many times. The DNA for the CDR3 is TGTGCCAGCAGCCTCCAGGGCGCGCCAGAGTCGCCCCAGCATTTT. This gives the protein CASSLQGAPESPQHF. This chain links TRBV7-2 with TRBJ1-5; weak D call: TRBD1 (5 bases). The CDR3 length is 15 residues. Germline CDR1 reads SGHTA; CDR2 reads FQGNSA. Trimming cost V 5 bases and J 9 bases, with 20 bases left between them.

Comments on this clonotype: A much larger clone differs by one base, so this may be a read error. This rearrangement joins TRBV5-1 to TRBJ2-1; TRBD2 aligns across 11 bases. CDR1 and CDR2 from the germline V gene are SGHRS and YFSETQ. CDR3 length: 15 amino acids. The CDR3 nucleotides read TGCGCCAGCAGCTCCGGGACTAGCGGCTACAATGAGCAGTCCTTC. Protein sequence: CASSSGTSGYNEQSF.

The chain uses TRBV7-2 and TRBJ2-1, with D maybe TRBD1 (5 bases). The germline V gene encodes CDR1 SGHTA and CDR2 FQGNSA. V was cut by 0 bases and J by 7 bases, with 10 bases left in between. The CDR3 length is 14 residues. The CDR3 bases are TGTGCCAGCAGCTTAGCGGGGCTAAATAATGAGCAGTTCTTC. Residues: CASSLAGLNNEQFF.

This clonotype was counted at least ten times. The chain recombines TRBV11-1 with TRBJ2-7; D gene unclear. CDR1 and CDR2 (germline): SGHAT, FQDESV (reference sequence). V was cut by 1 base and J by 2 bases, with 18 bases left in between. CDR3 size: 17 residues. The CDR3, as DNA: TGTGCCAGCAGCTTAGGATTCGGGCCCCGAACAGCCTACGAGCAGTACTTC. Its protein product is CASSLGFGPRTAYEQYF.

By share of the sample, this clonotype is medium-sized. V and J are TRBV29-1 and TRBJ2-5; 9 bases map to TRBD1. The CDR3 sequence is 16 residues long. Looked up from germline, CDR1 is SQVTM and CDR2 is ANQGSEA. V shed 4 bases and J 4 bases; nucleotides not matched to a gene: 13. Here the CDR3 DNA reads TGCAGCGTTGGGGGCCCCGGGACAGGGTCGGGAGAGACCCAGTACTTC. Its protein is CSVGGPGTGSGETQYF.

The rearrangement links TRBV30 to TRBJ2-1, with D possibly TRBD1 on 5 matching bases. V shed 0 bases and J shed 7 bases, with 10 bases lying between them. Germline CDR1 is GTSNPN and CDR2 is SVGIG (reference sequence). The CDR3 spans 13 residues. CDR3 protein: CAWSVRWTNEQFF. CDR3 in DNA: TGTGCCTGGAGTGTACGATGGACAAATGAGCAGTTCTTC. The entire variable domain, with the rest obtained from reference TRBV30 and TRBJ2-1, is as follows: SQTIHQWPATLVQPVGSPLSLECTVEGTSNPNLYWYRQAAGRGLQLLFYSVGIGQISSEVPQNLSASRPQDRQFILSSKKLLLSDSGFYLCAWSVRWTNEQFFGPGTRLTVL.

The J gene is TRBJ2-2, the V gene TRBV7-2, with unresolved D. The V and J ends lost 6 bases and 4 bases respectively, with 9 bases between them. Germline V gives CDR1 SGHTA, CDR2 FQGNSA. This CDR3 has 13 amino acids. DNA for the CDR3: TGTGCCAGCAGAATTAGCCTCACCGGGGAGCTGTTTTTT. This codes for CASRISLTGELFF.

This clonotype was seen repeatedly, ten times or more. The V call is TRBV6-1, the J call TRBJ2-3; 10 bases fit TRBD2. Germline V CDR1 and CDR2: MNHNS, SASEGT. The CDR3 loop spans 19 amino acids. J lost 3 bases, V lost 1 base, and 13 bases had no gene match. The CDR3, as DNA: TGTGCCAGCAGTGAAGTTTTAAGCGGGGGGGCTGGTGGGACAGATACGCAGTATTTT. It encodes CASSEVLSGGAGGTDTQYF.

This clonotype was counted at least ten times. The chain links TRBV4-3 to TRBJ2-2; TRBD2 aligns across 10 bases. The germline CDR1 and CDR2 sequences are LGHNA and YSLEER. The J segment lost 4 bases and the V segment lost 4 bases, leaving 3 bases of the junction unmatched. The CDR3 contains 15 residues. For the CDR3, the DNA is TGCGCCAGCAGCCTACTAGCGGGGCCCACCGGGGAGCTGTTTTTT. Its translation: CASSLLAGPTGELFF.

There are many counts of this clonotype. This sequence joins TRBV7-2 and TRBJ2-1; 7 positions agree with TRBD2. CDR1 and CDR2 (germline): SGHTA, FQGNSA. CDR3 length: 13 residues. The V segment lost 7 bases and the J segment 4 bases; nucleotides outside the gene matches: 4. This CDR3 reads CASTGTTYNEQFF. The CDR3 DNA is TGTGCCAGCACCGGGACTACATACAATGAGCAGTTCTTC.

Many counts were recorded for this clonotype. The chain couples TRBV19 to TRBJ2-3; no firm D call. The V gene lost 3 bases and the J gene lost 2 bases, with 6 bases spanning the gap. Germline V gives CDR1 LNHDA, CDR2 SQIVND (reference sequence). CDR3 size: 13 residues. The CDR3 loop is CASSMGPTDTQYF. The CDR3 DNA follows: TGTGCCAGTAGTATGGGCCCCACAGATACGCAGTATTTT.

In its sample, this clonotype is medium-sized. This chain links TRBV6-6 with TRBJ2-7, with D perhaps TRBD2 (5 bases). Germline assignment: CDR1 MNHNY and CDR2 SVGAGI (reference sequence). V dropped 6 bases and J dropped 7 bases, with 16 bases sitting between them. CDR3 length equals 13 residues. The CDR3 loop is CASRDWSGGEQYF. The CDR3 nucleotides are TGTGCCAGCAGGGACTGGTCCGGTGGGGAGCAGTACTTC.

This clonotype occurred a few times. J is TRBJ1-1 and V is TRBV28; D possibly corresponds to TRBD1 (5 bases). The CDR3 extends over 13 amino acids. The V end was cut by 0 bases, the J end by 5 bases, with 7 bases between. CDR1 is MDHEN, CDR2 SYDVKM, per germline. CDR3 in DNA: TGTGCCAGCAGTTTATGGGGGGGGACTGAAGCTTTCTTT. Protein product: CASSLWGGTEAFF.

This clonotype was picked up many times. This sequence joins TRBV6-2 or TRBV6-3 and TRBJ1-5, with a weak D call TRBD1 (6 bases). The CDR3 has 15 residues. The germline gives CDR1 MNHEY, CDR2 SVGEGT. V lost 5 bases and J lost 4, with 15 bases in between. The CDR3 DNA reads as TGTGCCAGCAGTCCCGCGGGGGCAGGGAATCAGCCCCAGCATTTT. It specifies CASSPAGAGNQPQHF.

By sample fraction, this clonotype is medium-sized. The chain uses TRBV7-6 and TRBJ1-1; 8 nucleotides agree with TRBD1. This CDR3 has 12 residues. Germline trimming cut 2 bases from V and 11 bases from J; bases unmatched to any gene: 4. The germline V gene has CDR1 SGHVS and CDR2 FNYEAQ. The CDR3 protein is CASSLSDRVAFF. The DNA for the CDR3 is TGTGCCAGCAGCTTATCGGACAGGGTGGCTTTCTTT.

Relative to its sample, this clonotype is medium-sized. The chain joins TRBV7-9 to TRBJ1-5; D uncertain. CDR1 and CDR2 (germline): SEHNR, FQNEAQ (reference sequence). Trimming pared 4 bases from V and 7 bases from J, leaving 11 bases between. This CDR3 has 13 residues. CDR3 sequence reads: CASSSAVSQPQHF. In DNA, the CDR3 is TGTGCCAGCAGCTCCGCGGTAAGCCAGCCCCAGCATTTT.

This clonotype occurred many times. The chain is built from TRBV7-2 and TRBJ2-7; D call uncertain. From germline, CDR1 is SGHTA and CDR2 FQGNSA. The CDR3 length is 12 residues. Trimming removed 5 bases at V and 9 bases at J, with 14 bases between. CDR3 loop: CASSPDVLGQYF. The CDR3 DNA follows: TGTGCCAGCAGCCCTGATGTCCTAGGGCAGTACTTC.

The gene calls are TRBV7-2 and TRBJ2-7, with D perhaps TRBD1 (5 bases). Germline-derived CDR1 and CDR2 are SGHTA and FQGNSA. This CDR3 spans 15 amino acids. V was trimmed by 1 base and J by 2 bases, leaving 12 bases between them. The CDR3 DNA is TGTGCCAGCAGCTTAGGACAGTACTCCACCTACGAGCAGTACTTC. Residues: CASSLGQYSTYEQYF. The whole variable domain, filled in from reference TRBV7-2 and TRBJ2-7, reads GAGVSQSPSNKVTEKGKDVELRCDPISGHTALYWYRQSLGQGLEFLIYFQGNSAPDKSGLPSDRFSAERTGGSVSTLTIQRTQQEDSAVYLCASSLGQYSTYEQYFGPGTRLTVT.

This clonotype was observed a handful of times. The chain recombines TRBV5-1 with TRBJ2-3; 12 bases fit TRBD2. This CDR3 has 16 residues. With 0 bases clipped from V and 6 bases from J, the junction kept 5 bases outside the gene matches. Germline V gene sequence: CDR1 SGHRS, CDR2 YFSETQ. The CDR3 protein is CASSLASGGARDTQYF. The DNA for the CDR3 is TGCGCCAGCAGCTTGGCTAGCGGGGGGGCCAGGGATACGCAGTATTTT.

By sample fraction, this clonotype is medium-sized (0.01 to 0.1%). This chain joins TRBV7-2 and TRBJ2-1, with 8 bases aligning to TRBD2. Trimming at V came to 0 bases and at J to 6 bases, leaving 4 bases not matched to a gene. Germline V gene lookup returns CDR1 SGHTA and CDR2 FQGNSA. The CDR3 sequence is 15 residues long. This CDR3 is CASSLALTSGNEQFF. The CDR3 DNA is TGTGCCAGCAGCTTAGCGTTAACTAGCGGCAATGAGCAGTTCTTC.

By sample fraction, this clonotype is medium-sized. The chain links TRBV11-2 to TRBJ1-1; no clear D gene. The CDR3 contains 13 residues. Trimming took 1 base from V and 1 from J, leaving 4 bases between them. The germline CDR1 and CDR2 sequences are SGHAT and FQNNGV. This chain's CDR3 is CASSLGRNTEAFF. The CDR3 DNA reads TGTGCCAGCAGCTTAGGCCGGAACACTGAAGCTTTCTTT.

This clonotype rates as medium-sized. The chain is built from TRBV2 and TRBJ1-5; D gene ambiguous. The CDR3 has 13 amino acids. Germline assignment: CDR1 SNHLY and CDR2 FYNNEI. The V and J ends lost 1 base and 9 bases respectively, with 10 bases between them. CDR3 nucleotides: TGTGCCAGCAGTGAAGAAAATAGTTCGCCCCAGCATTTT. Protein product: CASSEENSSPQHF.